The T cell receptor beta chain described here comes from a study of T cell responses to AZD1222 COVID-19 vaccine. The V gene's germline CDR1 is LNHDA and CDR2 SQIVND (reference sequence). This CDR3 has 11 residues. V was shortened by 6 bases and J by 4 bases, with 3 bases between the two germline ends. Overall study findings and caveats: A reported finding is that nearly half of spike-specific TCRs target unmutated variant regions. There were mostly white British donors and more females than males, and clonal diversity was possibly underestimated. Vaccination with two AZD1222 doses was followed by a rise in Spike-specific TCR breadth and depth.

Sequenced by immunoSEQ multiplex PCR; TCRdb stores in-frame clones only, minus some. The table records some 200,000 clones, 91% of them present only once. As to this clone: Its antigen remains unidentified.

This clonotype was sampled from an adult who received the AZD1222 COVID-19 vaccine. The chain uses TRBV19 and TRBJ2-2; D gene ambiguous. This sample comprised peripheral blood, obtained 28 days after the second AZD1222 dose. Written as DNA, the CDR3 is TGTGCCAGTAGCCTCACCGGGGAGCTGTTTTTT. Translation: CASSLTGELFF.